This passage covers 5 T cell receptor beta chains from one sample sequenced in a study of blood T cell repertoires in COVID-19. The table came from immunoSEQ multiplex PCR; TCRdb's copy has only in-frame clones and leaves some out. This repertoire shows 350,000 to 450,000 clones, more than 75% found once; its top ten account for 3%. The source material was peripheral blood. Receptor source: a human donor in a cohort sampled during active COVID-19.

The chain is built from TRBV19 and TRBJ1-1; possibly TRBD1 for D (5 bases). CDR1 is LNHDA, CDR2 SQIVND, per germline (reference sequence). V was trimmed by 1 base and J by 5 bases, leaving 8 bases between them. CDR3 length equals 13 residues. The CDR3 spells CASSIGGGTEAFF. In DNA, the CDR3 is TGTGCCAGTAGTATAGGCGGGGGAACTGAAGCTTTCTTT.

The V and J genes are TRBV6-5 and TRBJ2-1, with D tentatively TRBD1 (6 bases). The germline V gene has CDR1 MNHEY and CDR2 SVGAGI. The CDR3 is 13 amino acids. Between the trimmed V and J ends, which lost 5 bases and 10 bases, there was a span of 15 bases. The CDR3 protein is CASSRYEGGEQFF. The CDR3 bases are TGTGCCAGCAGTCGCTACGAAGGGGGAGAGCAGTTCTTC.

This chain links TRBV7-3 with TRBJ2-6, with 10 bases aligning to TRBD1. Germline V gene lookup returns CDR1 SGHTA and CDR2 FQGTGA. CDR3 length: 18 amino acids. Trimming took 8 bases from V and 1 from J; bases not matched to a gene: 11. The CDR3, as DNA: TGTGCCAGCGGAAGGGACAGGGGAAATCTGTCTGGGGCCAACGTCCTGACTTTC. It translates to CASGRDRGNLSGANVLTF. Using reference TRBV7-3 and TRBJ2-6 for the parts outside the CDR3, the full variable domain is GAGVSQTPSNKVTEKGKYVELRCDPISGHTALYWYRQSLGQGPEFLIYFQGTGAADDSGLPNDRFFAVRPEGSVSTLKIQRTERGDSAVYLCASGRDRGNLSGANVLTFGAGSRLTVL.

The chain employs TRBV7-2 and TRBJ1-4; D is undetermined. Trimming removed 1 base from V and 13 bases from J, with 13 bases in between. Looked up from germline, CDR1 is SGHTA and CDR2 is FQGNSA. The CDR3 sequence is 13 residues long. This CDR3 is CASSLEDLGGLFF. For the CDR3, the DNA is TGTGCCAGCAGCTTAGAGGACCTCGGAGGACTGTTTTTT. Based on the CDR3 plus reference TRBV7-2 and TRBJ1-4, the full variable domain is GAGVSQSPSNKVTEKGKDVELRCDPISGHTALYWYRQSLGQGLEFLIYFQGNSAPDKSGLPSDRFSAERTGGSVSTLTIQRTQQEDSAVYLCASSLEDLGGLFFGSGTQLSVL.

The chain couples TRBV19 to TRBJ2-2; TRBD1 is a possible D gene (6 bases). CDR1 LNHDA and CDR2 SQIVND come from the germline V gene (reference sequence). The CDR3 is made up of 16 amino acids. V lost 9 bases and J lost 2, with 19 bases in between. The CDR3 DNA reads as TGTGCCAGCCGTACCTTAGACAGGCCCAACACCGGGGAGCTGTTTTTT. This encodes CASRTLDRPNTGELFF.